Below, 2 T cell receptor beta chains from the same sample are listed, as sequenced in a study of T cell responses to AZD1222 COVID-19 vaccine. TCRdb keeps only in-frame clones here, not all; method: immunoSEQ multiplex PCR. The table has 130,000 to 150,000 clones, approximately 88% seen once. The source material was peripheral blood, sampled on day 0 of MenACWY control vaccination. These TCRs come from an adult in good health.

The CDR3 loop reads CASSPDRVGTGQPQHF. The CDR3 bases are TGTGCCAGCTCACCAGACCGGGTGGGCACAGGGCAGCCCCAGCATTTT. The chain employs TRBV18 and TRBJ1-5; weak D call: TRBD1 (6 bases). This CDR3 has 16 residues. Germline CDR1 reads KGHSH; CDR2 reads LQKENI. V lost 2 bases, J lost 7 bases, and 18 bases lay in between. Full variable domain (missing parts from reference TRBV18 and TRBJ1-5): NAGVMQNPRHLVRRRGQEARLRCSPMKGHSHVYWYRQLPEEGLKFMVYLQKENIIDESGMPKERFSAEFPKEGPSILRIQQVVRGDSAAYFCASSPDRVGTGQPQHFGDGTRLSIL.

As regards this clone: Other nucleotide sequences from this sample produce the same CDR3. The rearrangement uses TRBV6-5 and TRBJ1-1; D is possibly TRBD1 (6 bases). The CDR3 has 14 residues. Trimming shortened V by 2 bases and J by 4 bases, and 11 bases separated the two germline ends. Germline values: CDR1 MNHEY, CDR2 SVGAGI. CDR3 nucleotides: TGTGCCAGCAGTTACCGGGGAGGGGGCACTGAAGCTTTCTTT. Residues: CASSYRGGGTEAFF.